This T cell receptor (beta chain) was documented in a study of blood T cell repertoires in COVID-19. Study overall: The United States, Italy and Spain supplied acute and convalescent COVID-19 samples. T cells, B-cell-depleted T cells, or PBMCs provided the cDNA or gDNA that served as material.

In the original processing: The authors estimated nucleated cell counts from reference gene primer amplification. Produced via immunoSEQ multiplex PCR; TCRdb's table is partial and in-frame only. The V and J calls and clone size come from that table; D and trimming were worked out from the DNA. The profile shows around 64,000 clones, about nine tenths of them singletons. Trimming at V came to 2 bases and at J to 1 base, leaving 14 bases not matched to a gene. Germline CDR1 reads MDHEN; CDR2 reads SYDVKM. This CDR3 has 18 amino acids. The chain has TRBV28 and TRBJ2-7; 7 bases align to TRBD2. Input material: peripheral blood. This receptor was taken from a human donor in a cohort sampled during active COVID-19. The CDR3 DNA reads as TGTGCCAGCAGTTTAGAAGGCGGGAGCTTAGTTTGGTCCTACGAGCAGTACTTC. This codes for CASSLEGGSLVWSYEQYF.